The present T cell receptor beta chain was sequenced within a study of T cell responses to AZD1222 COVID-19 vaccine. The table came from immunoSEQ multiplex PCR; TCRdb's copy has only in-frame clones and leaves some out. The data show 86,000 or so clones, with 90% seen just once and 2.5% to 3.5% held by the top ten. The CDR3 length is 15 residues. V gave up 7 bases and J gave up 3 bases; unmatched junction bases: 10. Germline loops: CDR1 LNHDA, CDR2 SQIVND (reference sequence). Source: peripheral blood, taken on day 0 of AZD1222 vaccination. J is TRBJ2-7 and V is TRBV19; TRBD1 aligns across 9 bases. This TCR derives from an adult in good health. Here the CDR3 DNA reads TGTGCCAGTAATTCGGCGGGACAGGGTTACTACGAGCAGTACTTC. Translated, it gives CASNSAGQGYYEQYF.